The rows below give T cell receptor beta chains drawn from one sample of a study of cytomegalovirus exposure and HLA in healthy donors. Some clones are missing from TCRdb's copy, which holds only in-frame ones; the method was immunoSEQ multiplex PCR. The sample holds 100,000 to 150,000 clones, 75% to 90% seen once. The sequenced material came from PBMCs. These receptors were collected from a man aged 50 to 60 in good health and CMV-seronegative. Both conserved end residues are part of each CDR3. The D gene is left open where the match is weak. The size field is filled for only some rows; it gives once, few, many or a size class.

>TRBV5-4|few|TRBD1|TRBJ1-1
TGTGCCAGCAGCTTGGGGACAGGGGTAGGCACTGAAGCTTTCTTT
CASSLGTGVGTEAFF
>TRBV5-4|.|TRBD2|TRBJ2-7
TGTGCCAGCAGCTCCCCGGGACTAGCGAGCCACGAGCAGTACTTC
CASSSPGLASHEQYF
>TRBV5-1|.|.|TRBJ2-7
TGCGCCAGCAGCACCCTAGGTGGATCCAGCTCCTACGAGCAGTACTTC
CASSTLGGSSSYEQYF
>TRBV28|.|.|TRBJ1-2
TGTGCCAGCAGGTTCCAGCGACAGAAATATGGCTACACCTTC
CASRFQRQKYGYTF
>TRBV27|few|TRBD1|TRBJ1-1
TGTGCCAGCAGTGTAGGGGGCATGAACACTGAAGCTTTCTTT
CASSVGGMNTEAFF
>TRBV5-1|.|.|TRBJ1-2
TGCGCCAGCAGCTTGGGGGCCACACAGAGCTGGCAAGGCTACACCTTC
CASSLGATQSWQGYTF
>TRBV5-4|.|TRBD1|TRBJ2-1
TGTGCCAGCAGCTTGGGGGACAGGGGTAGAAATGAGCAGTTCTTC
CASSLGDRGRNEQFF
>TRBV30|.|.|TRBJ1-2
TGTGCCTGGAGTGTAGAATTTGCACTTTTC
CAWSVEFALF
>TRBV9|.|.|TRBJ1-5
TGTGCCAGCAGCGTATTCGACTTTGCCTATCAGCCCCAGCATTTT
CASSVFDFAYQPQHF
>TRBV7-2|few|TRBD1|TRBJ2-5
TGTGCCAGCAGCCTCAGCATAAAACAGGGGGCCTTCCAGTACTTC
CASSLSIKQGAFQYF
>TRBV7-2|once|.|TRBJ2-2
TGTGCCAGCAGCTCCCAGGTCCAGGGGCGAGGGAACACCGGGGAGCTGTTTTTT
CASSSQVQGRGNTGELFF
>TRBV28|.|.|TRBJ2-1
TGTGCCAGCGCCCTTATGGCAGAAATCTTCAATGAGCAGTTCTTC
CASALMAEIFNEQFF
>TRBV5-4|.|TRBD2|TRBJ2-5
TGTGCCAGCAGCTTGCCATCTCGGGGGGGACAAGAGACCCAGTACTTC
CASSLPSRGGQETQYF
>TRBV12-5|.|TRBD1|TRBJ1-1
TGTGCTAGTGGTCTCTCAGACAGGGGAAGGACTGAAGCTTTCTTT
CASGLSDRGRTEAFF
>TRBV19|.|.|TRBJ1-5
TGTGCCAGTAGTGACCGCGGGGGAAATCAGCCCCAGCATTTT
CASSDRGGNQPQHF
>TRBV5-1|.|TRBD2|TRBJ2-3
TGCGCCAGCAGCAGAACCGGGAGGCAATCAACGGATACGCAGTATTTT
CASSRTGRQSTDTQYF
>TRBV7-6|.|.|TRBJ2-5
TGTGCCAGCAGCCCGGTGGTCCAAGAGACCCAGTACTTC
CASSPVVQETQYF
>TRBV10-3|.|TRBD2|TRBJ2-6
TGTGCCATCAAAGGGGCTAGCGGGCTCTCTGGGGCCAACGTCCTGACTTTC
CAIKGASGLSGANVLTF
>TRBV28|few|.|TRBJ2-4
TGTGCCAGCAGCTTCCAGGGGTTAGAAGCCAAAAACATTCAGTACTTC
CASSFQGLEAKNIQYF
>TRBV27|.|.|TRBJ2-1
TGTGCCAGCAGTTTTCGAGGCGGGGAGCAGTTCTTC
CASSFRGGEQFF
>TRBV11-2|once|.|TRBJ1-5
TGTGCCAGCAGCTTAGTCCCCCTACAGGTTAGCAATCAGCCCCAGCATTTT
CASSLVPLQVSNQPQHF
>TRBV10-3|.|TRBD1|TRBJ1-1
TGTGCCATCAGTCCGGGACAGGGTAGTGGGAACACTGAAGCTTTCTTT
CAISPGQGSGNTEAFF
>TRBV7-9|.|.|TRBJ2-5
TGTGCCAGCAGCTCCGTCGAGACCCAGTACTTC
CASSSVETQYF
>TRBV7-9|once|TRBD1|TRBJ1-1
TGTGCCAGCAGGGGGACAGGGGACACTGAAGCTTTCTTT
CASRGTGDTEAFF
>TRBV19|.|TRBD2|TRBJ2-7
TGTGCCAGTAGTCCGGGAGGCAAATACGAGCAGTACTTC
CASSPGGKYEQYF
>TRBV5-1|.|.|TRBJ1-2
TGCGCCAGCAGCTTGCACGGGGTAAGCTATGGCTACACCTTC
CASSLHGVSYGYTF
>TRBV4-1|once|.|TRBJ2-3
TGCGCCAGCAGCCAAGAGGGGGGAGTGGGAAGGGATACGCAGTATTTT
CASSQEGGVGRDTQYF
>TRBV7-2|.|TRBD2|TRBJ2-7
TGTGCCAGCAGGCCCCTAGCGGGGGCCTACGAGCAGTACTTC
CASRPLAGAYEQYF
>TRBV19|.|TRBD1|TRBJ2-1
TGTGCCAGTAGTTTGGACAGGGGGGAGTACAATGAGCAGTTCTTC
CASSLDRGEYNEQFF
>TRBV7-9|.|.|TRBJ2-1
TGTGCCAGCAGCTTTTCGGGAGCGGTCTACAATGAGCAGTTCTTC
CASSFSGAVYNEQFF
>TRBV19|once|.|TRBJ2-2
TGTGCCAGTAGTATGATCCGTAGAGGGGAGCTGTTTTTT
CASSMIRRGELFF
>TRBV28|few|TRBD2|TRBJ2-1
TGTGCCAGCAGTTTAGGACTAGCGGGAGGGCGAGGACAGTTCTTC
CASSLGLAGGRGQFF
>TRBV5-6|once|.|TRBJ1-2
TGTGCCAGCAGCATTACAGGGCTTGACGGCTACACCTTC
CASSITGLDGYTF
>TRBV27|.|TRBD2|TRBJ2-7
TGTGCCAGCAGTTCCCCCGGGGTAGCGGGAAGAGGCGAGCAGTACTTC
CASSSPGVAGRGEQYF
>TRBV28|.|.|TRBJ1-2
TGTGCCAGCAGGGTGACAAGCGGCTACACCTTC
CASRVTSGYTF
>TRBV30|few|TRBD1|TRBJ2-7
TGTGCCTGGAGGCCGGGACAGGGGGTTTTTAGGATCGGTAAACACGAGCAGTACTTC
CAWRPGQGVFRIGKHEQYF
>TRBV9|few|.|TRBJ2-7
TGTGCCAGCAGCGGAGCATCAGGGGTCGAGCAGTACTTC
CASSGASGVEQYF
>TRBV6-5|once|.|TRBJ2-7
TGTGCCAGCAGTTACTCGTACAGGGTCTACGAGCAGTACTTC
CASSYSYRVYEQYF
>TRBV7-2|few|TRBD1|TRBJ1-5
TGTGCCAGCAGCTTAAACGGACAGGGGGGTCAGCCCCAGCATTTT
CASSLNGQGGQPQHF
>TRBV6-1|.|.|TRBJ2-7
TGTGCCAGCACTCTAAGGTCGGGGCGGGGCGAGCAGTACTTC
CASTLRSGRGEQYF
>TRBV5-1|once|.|TRBJ1-5
TGCGCCAGCAGCTTGGACGGGGGAGATAGTCAGCCCCAGCATTTT
CASSLDGGDSQPQHF
>TRBV29-1|.|.|TRBJ2-7
TGCAGCGTTTCCCTGTCCTACGAGCAGTACTTC
CSVSLSYEQYF
>TRBV7-8|once|.|TRBJ1-1
TGTGCCAGCAGTTTGGACTGGGGGGGCACTGAAGCTTTCTTT
CASSLDWGGTEAFF
>TRBV7-2|.|TRBD1|TRBJ1-2
TGTGCCAGCAGCTCCGGACAGGCCTTTACCCTCTACACCTTC
CASSSGQAFTLYTF
>TRBV27|.|TRBD1|TRBJ1-5
TGTGCCAGCAGACGAATAGACAGGGACAATCAGCCCCAGCATTTT
CASRRIDRDNQPQHF
>TRBV30|few|TRBD2|TRBJ2-5
TGTGCCTGGGGAGCGGGGGGGCCAAAAGAGACCCAGTACTTC
CAWGAGGPKETQYF
>TRBV30|.|.|TRBJ2-7
TGTGCCTGGGGGACTTTGTGGGAGCAGTACTTC
CAWGTLWEQYF
>TRBV7-2|.|.|TRBJ1-5
TGTGCCAGCAGCCGCGAGAGCAGGGTGAATCAGCCCCAGCATTTT
CASSRESRVNQPQHF
>TRBV19|.|TRBD1|TRBJ2-1
TGTGCCAGTAGTGGTGGGACAGGGGACAATGAGCAGTTCTTC
CASSGGTGDNEQFF
>TRBV6-5|.|.|TRBJ2-3
TGTGCCAGCAGTGGGGCGGCTAGCACAGATACGCAGTATTTT
CASSGAASTDTQYF
>TRBV29-1|.|.|TRBJ2-1
TGCAGCGTTGTGGGGGCTCTAATAGAATCCTACAATGAGCAGTTCTTC
CSVVGALIESYNEQFF
>TRBV28|.|TRBD1|TRBJ2-1
TGTGCCAGCACTCGTCCGGGACAGACCTTCAATGAGCAGTTCTTC
CASTRPGQTFNEQFF
>TRBV7-2|.|.|TRBJ2-1
TGTGCCAGCAGCTGGGCTCCGGGGGGCCGGAATGAGCAGTTCTTC
CASSWAPGGRNEQFF
>TRBV9|.|.|TRBJ2-1
TGTGCCAGCAGCCCACAGGGAACCACCTACAATGAGCAGTTCTTC
CASSPQGTTYNEQFF
>TRBV7-2|few|.|TRBJ1-4
TGTGCCAGCAGCAAGACAGGCTGGGCTAATGAAAAACTGTTTTTT
CASSKTGWANEKLFF